Below are 27 T cell receptor beta chains sequenced from a single sample in a study of T-cell reconstitution after alpha-beta-depleted transplantation in children. A TCRbeta library incorporating unique molecular identifiers was prepared. TCRdb fed the PCR reads into MiXCR, producing one record per CDR3 protein. The data hold about 350,000 distinct CDR3 sequences, with about 14% observed a single time. The sample in question was PBMCs, obtained from the stem cell graft. The source is a human donor who donated a stem cell graft to a child with Fanconi anemia.

The chain employs TRBV20-1 and TRBJ1-2; possibly TRBD1 for D (5 bases). This CDR3 has 12 amino acids. Trimming stripped 3 bases from V and 3 bases from J, with 8 bases between. The V gene's germline CDR1 is DFQATT and CDR2 SNEGSKA (reference sequence). The CDR3 region has the DNA TGCAGTGCTAGTTTAGGGGACTATGGCTACACCTTC. Residues: CSASLGDYGYTF.

This clonotype was detected ten times or more. The V and J genes are TRBV30 and TRBJ1-1, with unresolved D. Trimming cost V 2 bases and J 2 bases, with 3 bases left between them. Per the germline V gene, CDR1 is GTSNPN and CDR2 is SVGIG (reference sequence). The length of the CDR3 is 11 residues. CDR3 loop: CAWSRNTEAFF. The CDR3 DNA follows: TGTGCCTGGAGTCGAAACACTGAAGCTTTCTTT.

The CDR3 is CAWTLGQGVYNEQFF. As DNA, the CDR3 is TGTGCCTGGACCCTGGGGCAGGGGGTCTACAATGAGCAGTTCTTC. This chain connects TRBV30 to TRBJ2-1, with TRBD1 matching 7 bases. V lost 4 bases and J lost 3; bases outside the gene matches: 9. The CDR3 spans 15 residues. Looked up from germline, CDR1 is GTSNPN and CDR2 is SVGIG (reference sequence).

This clonotype was detected a few times. The chain combines TRBV6-2 or TRBV6-3 with TRBJ2-2; D not certain. The V gene lost 1 base and the J gene lost 3 bases, with 9 bases spanning the gap. Germline CDR1 is MNHEY and CDR2 is SVGEGT. The CDR3 contains 15 residues. The chain's CDR3 is CASSYLSGDTGELFF. The CDR3 DNA reads as TGTGCCAGCAGTTACTTGTCCGGAGACACCGGGGAGCTGTTTTTT.

The V gene is TRBV12-3 or TRBV12-4, the J gene TRBJ2-2; D remains ambiguous. Trimming removed 5 bases at V and 5 bases at J, with 9 bases between. The CDR3 consists of 13 residues. The CDR3: CASSRKGTGELFF. In DNA form, the CDR3 reads TGTGCCAGCAGTCGGAAGGGAACCGGGGAGCTGTTTTTT.

V is TRBV6-5 and J is TRBJ2-3; D gene unclear. CDR1 and CDR2 from the germline V gene are MNHEY and SVGAGI. The CDR3 runs to 13 residues. Trimming left V 2 bases short and J 6 bases short, with 9 bases between. The DNA for the CDR3 is TGTGCCAGCAGTTACACCCAGGAGGATACGCAGTATTTT. The encoded protein is CASSYTQEDTQYF.

V is TRBV5-1 and J is TRBJ2-1; D remains ambiguous. CDR1 and CDR2 from the germline V gene are SGHRS and YFSETQ. The CDR3 spans 14 residues. V was clipped by 0 bases and J by 2 bases, with 6 bases between them. CDR3 nucleotide sequence: TGCGCCAGCAGCTTGGAAGTCCCCTACAATGAGCAGTTCTTC. Its protein product is CASSLEVPYNEQFF.

This clonotype has more than one count but fewer than ten. The chain links TRBV6-5 to TRBJ1-2; D is possibly TRBD1 (5 bases). Trimming pared 0 bases from V and 3 bases from J, leaving 14 bases between. CDR1 and CDR2 (germline): MNHEY, SVGAGI. The CDR3 length is 16 residues. The CDR3 reads CASSYSIHQGDYGYTF. The CDR3 nucleotides are TGTGCCAGCAGTTACTCGATTCATCAGGGCGACTATGGCTACACCTTC.

The chain couples TRBV4-1 to TRBJ2-7; D is unresolved. Germline CDR1 and CDR2: MGHRA and YSYEKL. The CDR3 spans 15 residues. Deletions cut 2 bases from V and 1 base from J, with 12 bases between. CDR3 sequence: CASSQTNKKSYEQYF. Written as DNA, the CDR3 is TGCGCCAGCAGCCAAACCAACAAGAAATCCTACGAGCAGTACTTC.

The CDR3: CSVDDGMNTEAFF. In nucleotides, the CDR3 is TGCAGCGTAGACGACGGAATGAACACTGAAGCTTTCTTT. The chain couples TRBV29-1 to TRBJ1-1; no clear D gene. Germline lookup yields CDR1 SQVTM and CDR2 ANQGSEA. The CDR3 contains 13 residues. Trimming pared 6 bases from V and 0 bases from J, leaving 11 bases between.

This clonotype was counted ten times or more. The rearrangement joins TRBV9 to TRBJ1-6; weak D call: TRBD1 (6 bases). Germline loops: CDR1 SGDLS, CDR2 YYNGEE. V was cut by 3 bases and J by 5 bases, with 9 bases left in between. The CDR3 has 14 residues. CDR3 bases: TGTGCCAGCAGCGCAGGGGTTAATAATTCACCCCTCCACTTT. It codes for CASSAGVNNSPLHF. The entire variable domain, with the rest obtained from reference TRBV9 and TRBJ1-6, is as follows: DSGVTQTPKHLITATGQRVTLRCSPRSGDLSVYWYQQSLDQGLQFLIQYYNGEERAKGNILERFSAQQFPDLHSELNLSSLELGDSALYFCASSAGVNNSPLHFGNGTRLTVT.

This clonotype was recorded many times. The gene calls are TRBV29-1 and TRBJ2-7; D remains ambiguous. V was shortened by 1 base and J by 3 bases, with 19 bases between the two germline ends. Germline V gives CDR1 SQVTM, CDR2 ANQGSEA. The CDR3 totals 16 residues. The CDR3 sequence: CSVEAAKAASIYEQYF. As DNA, the CDR3 is TGCAGCGTTGAAGCGGCAAAGGCAGCATCAATCTACGAGCAGTACTTC.

Ten or more counts support this clonotype. The chain has TRBV6-5 and TRBJ1-1; weak D call: TRBD1 (5 bases). Trimming removed 8 bases from V and 2 bases from J, with 12 bases in between. The CDR3 sequence is 13 residues long. Germline CDR1 MNHEY, CDR2 SVGAGI. The CDR3 coding sequence is TGTGCCAGCCGTCGACAGTCAAACACTGAAGCTTTCTTT. This codes for CASRRQSNTEAFF.

This clonotype was counted at least ten times. The chain uses TRBV25-1 and TRBJ2-3; D uncertain. Trimming left V 5 bases short and J 5 bases short, with 11 bases between. The germline V gene encodes CDR1 MGHDK and CDR2 SYGVNS. The CDR3 covers 13 residues. CDR3 region: CASSRLVEDTQYF. CDR3 nucleotides: TGTGCCAGCAGTCGATTAGTCGAAGATACGCAGTATTTT.

This clonotype was picked up many times. CDR3 protein: CASSYSRTGADTGELFF. In DNA form, the CDR3 reads TGTGCCAGCAGTTACTCGAGAACAGGGGCAGACACCGGGGAGCTGTTTTTT. The chain combines TRBV6-5 with TRBJ2-2; 7 bases agree with TRBD1. The CDR3 runs to 17 residues. V dropped 0 bases and J dropped 3; count of bases not matched to a gene: 7. Germline CDR1 and CDR2: MNHEY and SVGAGI.

This clonotype showed up just a few times. The gene calls are TRBV5-1 and TRBJ2-1, with 11 nucleotides matching TRBD1. The CDR3 sequence is 16 residues long. In germline, CDR1 is SGHRS, CDR2 YFSETQ. V was pared by 0 bases and J by 5 bases, with 4 bases of the junction left unmatched. The CDR3 sequence: CASSLVGTGGNNEQFF. CDR3 coding DNA: TGCGCCAGCAGCTTGGTGGGGACAGGGGGAAACAATGAGCAGTTCTTC.

This clonotype was seen ten or more times. This chain joins TRBV12-3 or TRBV12-4 and TRBJ1-5, with D possibly TRBD1 on 5 matching bases. Trimming stripped 4 bases from V and 9 bases from J, with 16 bases between. This CDR3 spans 14 amino acids. This chain's CDR3 is CASSWSPTGTPQHF. The CDR3 region has the DNA TGTGCCAGCAGTTGGTCCCCCACGGGGACGCCCCAGCATTTT.

In this sample, this clonotype turned up many times. The chain links TRBV25-1 to TRBJ2-5; D is perhaps TRBD2 (6 bases). Trimming cost V 1 base and J 5 bases, with 14 bases left between them. The CDR3 runs to 15 residues. Germline V CDR1 and CDR2: MGHDK, SYGVNS. CDR3 loop: CASSEWQAGRETQYF. CDR3 nucleotide sequence: TGTGCCAGCAGTGAATGGCAGGCAGGGAGGGAGACCCAGTACTTC.

This clonotype was counted ten times or more. V usage is TRBV29-1 and J usage is TRBJ2-5; 7 bases map to TRBD1. Germline trimming cut 4 bases from V and 4 bases from J; bases unmatched to any gene: 12. The CDR3 runs 15 residues. The germline gives CDR1 SQVTM, CDR2 ANQGSEA. The CDR3 DNA is TGCAGCGTTGCGGGCAGAGAGGGGGCCGTAGAGACCCAGTACTTC. Amino acids: CSVAGREGAVETQYF.

This clonotype showed up many times. The chain has TRBV4-2 and TRBJ2-3; D unclear. V dropped 0 bases and J dropped 9 bases, with 10 bases sitting between them. The CDR3 spans 13 residues. Germline V gene data show CDR1 as LGHNA and CDR2 as YNFKEQ. The CDR3 DNA reads as TGTGCCAGCAGCCAAGATAGACCAACGACGCAGTATTTT. Translation: CASSQDRPTTQYF.

The V gene is TRBV12-3 or TRBV12-4, the J gene TRBJ2-1; tentatively, D is TRBD1 or TRBD2 (5 bases each). Trimming took off 3 bases at V and 5 bases at J, with 11 bases between the two ends. The CDR3 has 14 residues. CDR3 sequence (DNA): TGTGCCAGCAGTTTCGGGACCAGAAACAATGAGCAGTTCTTC. Translated, it gives CASSFGTRNNEQFF.

This clonotype came up a few times. The genes are TRBV7-2 and TRBJ2-6, with unresolved D. The CDR3 loop spans 15 amino acids. Trimming shortened V by 1 base and J by 5 bases, and 9 bases separated the two germline ends. Germline lookup yields CDR1 SGHTA and CDR2 FQGNSA. CDR3 nucleotide sequence: TGTGCCAGCAGCTTAGAGGCCAAGCGGGCCAACGTCCTGACTTTC. The encoded protein is CASSLEAKRANVLTF.

This clonotype has just a few counts. This CDR3 is CASSPPRWPTDTQYF. CDR3 DNA: TGTGCCAGCTCACCACCTCGTTGGCCCACAGATACGCAGTATTTT. This chain joins TRBV18 and TRBJ2-3; unclear D gene. CDR1 and CDR2 from the germline V gene are KGHSH and LQKENI. CDR3 length: 15 amino acids. V lost 0 bases, J lost 2 bases, and 9 bases lay in between. The full variable domain, in which reference TRBV18 and TRBJ2-3 provide the parts outside the CDR3, is NAGVMQNPRHLVRRRGQEARLRCSPMKGHSHVYWYRQLPEEGLKFMVYLQKENIIDESGMPKERFSAEFPKEGPSILRIQQVVRGDSAAYFCASSPPRWPTDTQYFGPGTRLTVL.

Here the CDR3 reads CASHETGAARDEQFF. CDR3 in DNA: TGTGCCAGTCATGAGACAGGGGCCGCCAGGGACGAGCAGTTCTTC. The chain couples TRBV19 to TRBJ2-1; 8 nucleotides line up with TRBD1. This CDR3 spans 15 amino acids. Germline CDR1 is LNHDA and CDR2 is SQIVND (reference sequence). Losses at the gene ends were 8 bases for V and 10 bases for J; bases not matched to a gene: 16.

This clonotype was seen at least ten times. V is TRBV12-3 or TRBV12-4 and J is TRBJ2-2, with a weak D call TRBD1 (5 bases). With 6 bases removed from V and 6 bases from J, the gap between germline ends came to 11 bases. This CDR3 contains 13 residues. CDR3 in DNA: TGTGCCAGCAGCCTCAGGGAAGCCGGGGAGCTGTTTTTT. This translates into CASSLREAGELFF.

The sample holds many counts of this clonotype. V gene TRBV28 combines with J gene TRBJ2-2; 7 nucleotides match TRBD1. The CDR3 has 15 residues. Germline CDR1 reads MDHEN; CDR2 reads SYDVKM. Unmatched junction bases numbered 12, after V lost 7 bases and J lost 7 bases. The CDR3 DNA is TGTGCCAGCATCCGAACGACAGGGAACTTCGGGGAGCTGTTTTTT. Encoded protein: CASIRTTGNFGELFF.

This clonotype was found a few times. DNA for the CDR3: TGTGCCAGCAGTTTGACCCCTATGACTGGAAACACCATATATTTT. This sequence encodes CASSLTPMTGNTIYF. The V and J genes are TRBV6-5 and TRBJ1-3; D remains ambiguous. The germline V and J ends were trimmed by 4 bases and 2 bases, with 12 bases remaining between them. The CDR3 consists of 15 residues. The V gene's germline CDR1 is MNHEY and CDR2 SVGAGI.